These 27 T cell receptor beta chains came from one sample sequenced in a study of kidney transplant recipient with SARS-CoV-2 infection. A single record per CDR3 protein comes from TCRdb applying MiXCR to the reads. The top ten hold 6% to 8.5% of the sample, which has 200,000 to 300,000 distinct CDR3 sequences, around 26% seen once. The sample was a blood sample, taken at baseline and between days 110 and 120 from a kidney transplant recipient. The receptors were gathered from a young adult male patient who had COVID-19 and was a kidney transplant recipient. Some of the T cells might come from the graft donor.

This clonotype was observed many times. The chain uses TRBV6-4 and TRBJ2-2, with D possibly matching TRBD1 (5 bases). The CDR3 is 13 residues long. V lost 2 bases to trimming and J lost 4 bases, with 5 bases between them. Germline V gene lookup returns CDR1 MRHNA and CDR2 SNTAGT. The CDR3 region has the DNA TGTGCCAGCAGTGACAGGGGCACCGGGGAGCTGTTTTTT. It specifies CASSDRGTGELFF.

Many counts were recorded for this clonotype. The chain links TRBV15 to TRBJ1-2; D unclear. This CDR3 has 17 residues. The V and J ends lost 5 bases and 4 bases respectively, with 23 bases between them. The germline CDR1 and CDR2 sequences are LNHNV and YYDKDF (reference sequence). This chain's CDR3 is CATSGVLRCGKTYGYTF. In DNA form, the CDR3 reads TGTGCCACCAGCGGTGTGTTAAGGTGTGGAAAGACCTATGGCTACACCTTC.

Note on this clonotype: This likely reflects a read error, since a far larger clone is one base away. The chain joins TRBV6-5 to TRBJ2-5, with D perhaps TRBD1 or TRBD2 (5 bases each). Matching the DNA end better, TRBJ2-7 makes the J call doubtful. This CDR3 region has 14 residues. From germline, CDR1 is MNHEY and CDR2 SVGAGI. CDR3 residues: CASRGSSFSYEQYF. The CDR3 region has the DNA TGTGCCAGCCGGGGCAGCTCTTTCTCCTACGAGCAGTACTTC.

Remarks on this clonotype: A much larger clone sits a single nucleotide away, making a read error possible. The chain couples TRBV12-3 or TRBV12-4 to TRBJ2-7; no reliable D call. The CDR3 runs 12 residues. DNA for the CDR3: TGTGCCAGCAGTTTTATCTCGGACGAGCGGTACTTC. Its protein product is CASSFISDERYF.

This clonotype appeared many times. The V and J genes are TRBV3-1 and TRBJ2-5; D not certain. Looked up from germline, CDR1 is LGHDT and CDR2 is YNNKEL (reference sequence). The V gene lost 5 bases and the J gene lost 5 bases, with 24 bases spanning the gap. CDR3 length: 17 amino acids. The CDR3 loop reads CASSRKGPISFSETQYF. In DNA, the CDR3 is TGTGCCAGCAGCAGAAAAGGTCCCATTTCTTTCTCTGAGACCCAGTACTTC.

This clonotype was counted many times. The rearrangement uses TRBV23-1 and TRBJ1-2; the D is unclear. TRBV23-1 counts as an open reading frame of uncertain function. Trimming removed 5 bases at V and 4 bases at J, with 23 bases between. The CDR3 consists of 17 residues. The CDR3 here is CASSDLLLRRKTYGYTF. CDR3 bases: TGCGCCAGCAGTGATTTGCTGCTACGCAGAAAGACCTATGGCTACACCTTC.

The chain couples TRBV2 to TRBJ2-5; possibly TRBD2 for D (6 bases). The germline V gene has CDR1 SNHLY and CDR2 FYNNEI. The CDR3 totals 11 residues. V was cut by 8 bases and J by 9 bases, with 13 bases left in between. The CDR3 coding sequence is TGTGCCAGCGGAGGGTATTTGGCCCAGTACTTC. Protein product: CASGGYLAQYF.

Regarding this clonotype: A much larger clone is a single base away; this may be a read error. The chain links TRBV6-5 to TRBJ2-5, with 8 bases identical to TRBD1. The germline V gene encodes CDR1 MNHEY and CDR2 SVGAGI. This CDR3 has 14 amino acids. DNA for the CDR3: TGTGCCAGCAGTGTCCCAGGGGGCGTTCAGACCCAGCACTTC. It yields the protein CASSVPGGVQTQHF.

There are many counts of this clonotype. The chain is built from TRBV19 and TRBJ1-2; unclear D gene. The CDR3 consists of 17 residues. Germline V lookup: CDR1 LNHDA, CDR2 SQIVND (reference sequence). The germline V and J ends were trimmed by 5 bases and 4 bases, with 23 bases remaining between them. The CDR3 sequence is CASSEGETNRKTYGYTF. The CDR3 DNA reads TGTGCCAGTAGTGAAGGTGAGACAAATCGAAAGACCTATGGCTACACCTTC.

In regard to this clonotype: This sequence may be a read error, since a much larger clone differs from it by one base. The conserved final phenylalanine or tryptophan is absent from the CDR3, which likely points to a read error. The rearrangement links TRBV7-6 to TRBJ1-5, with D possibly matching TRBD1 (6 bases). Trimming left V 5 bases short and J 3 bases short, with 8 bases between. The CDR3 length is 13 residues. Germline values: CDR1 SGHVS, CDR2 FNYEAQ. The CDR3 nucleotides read TGTGCCAGCAGCCGGGACACCAATCAGCCCCAGCATCTT. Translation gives CASSRDTNQPQHL.

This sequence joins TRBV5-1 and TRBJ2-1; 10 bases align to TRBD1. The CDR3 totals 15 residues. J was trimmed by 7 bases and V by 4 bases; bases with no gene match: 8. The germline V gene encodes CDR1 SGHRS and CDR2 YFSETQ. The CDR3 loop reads CASSGDRGPLNEQFF. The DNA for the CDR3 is TGCGCCAGCAGCGGAGACAGGGGGCCTCTAAATGAGCAGTTCTTC.

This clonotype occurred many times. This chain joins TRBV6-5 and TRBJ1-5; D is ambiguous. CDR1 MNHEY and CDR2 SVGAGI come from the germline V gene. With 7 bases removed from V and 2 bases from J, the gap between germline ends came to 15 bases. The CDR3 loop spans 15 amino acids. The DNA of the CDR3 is TGTGCCAGCACCCCGACACGCTCTGGCAATCAGCCCCAGCATTTT. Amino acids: CASTPTRSGNQPQHF.

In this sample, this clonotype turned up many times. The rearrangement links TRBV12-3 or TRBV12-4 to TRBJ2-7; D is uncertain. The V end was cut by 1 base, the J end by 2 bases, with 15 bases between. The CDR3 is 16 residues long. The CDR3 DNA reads TGTGCCAGCAGTTTAGTGGCTTCCACCTTTACCTACGAGCAGTACTTC. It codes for CASSLVASTFTYEQYF.

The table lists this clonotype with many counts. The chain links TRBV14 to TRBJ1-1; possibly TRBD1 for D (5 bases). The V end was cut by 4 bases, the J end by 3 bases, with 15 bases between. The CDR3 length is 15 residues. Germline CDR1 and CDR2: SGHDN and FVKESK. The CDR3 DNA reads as TGTGCCAGCAGCCCGCAGACGGTGGGGGACACTGAAGCTTTCTTT. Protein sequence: CASSPQTVGDTEAFF. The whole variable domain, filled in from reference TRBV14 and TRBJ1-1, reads EAGVTQFPSHSVIEKGQTVTLRCDPISGHDNLYWYRRVMGKEIKFLLHFVKESKQDESGMPNNRFLAERTGGTYSTLKVQPAELEDSGVYFCASSPQTVGDTEAFFGQGTRLTVV.

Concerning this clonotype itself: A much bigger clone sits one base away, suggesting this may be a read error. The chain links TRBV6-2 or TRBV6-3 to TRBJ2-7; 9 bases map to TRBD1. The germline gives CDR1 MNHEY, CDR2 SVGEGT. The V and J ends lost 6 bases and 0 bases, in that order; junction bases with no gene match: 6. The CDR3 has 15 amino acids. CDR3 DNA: TGTGCCAGCAGAAGGACAGGGGCCAGCTCCTACGAGCAGTACTTC. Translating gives CASRRTGASSYEQYF.

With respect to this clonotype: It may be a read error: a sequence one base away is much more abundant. CDR3 DNA sequence: TGTGCCGGCAGGTGGTCTGTAGCTACAGTCATGCAAGATACGCAGTATTTT. This translates into CAGRWSVATVMQDTQYF. V gene TRBV21-1 combines with J gene TRBJ2-3. TRBV21-1 counts as a pseudogene. This CDR3 has 17 residues.

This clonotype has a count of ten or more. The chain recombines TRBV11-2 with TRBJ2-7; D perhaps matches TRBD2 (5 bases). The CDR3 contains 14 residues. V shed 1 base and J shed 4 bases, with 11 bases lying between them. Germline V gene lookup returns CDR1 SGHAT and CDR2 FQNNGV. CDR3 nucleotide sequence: TGTGCCAGCAGCTTAGCGGGGAAAGGTTACGAGCAGTACTTC. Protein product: CASSLAGKGYEQYF.

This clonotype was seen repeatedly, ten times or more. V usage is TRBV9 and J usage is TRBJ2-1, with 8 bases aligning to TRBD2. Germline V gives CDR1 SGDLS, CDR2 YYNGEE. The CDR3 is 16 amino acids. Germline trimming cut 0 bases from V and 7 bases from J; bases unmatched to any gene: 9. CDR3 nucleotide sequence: TGTGCCAGCAGCGTAGAAGAGGGTCCGGGGGGGAATGAGCAGTTCTTC. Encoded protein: CASSVEEGPGGNEQFF.

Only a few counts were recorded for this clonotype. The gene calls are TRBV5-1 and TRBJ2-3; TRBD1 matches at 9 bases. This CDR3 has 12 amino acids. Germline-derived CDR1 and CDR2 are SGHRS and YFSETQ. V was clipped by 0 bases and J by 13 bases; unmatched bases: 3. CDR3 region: CASSLGDRDEYF. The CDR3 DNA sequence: TGCGCCAGCAGCTTGGGGGACAGGGATGAGTATTTT.

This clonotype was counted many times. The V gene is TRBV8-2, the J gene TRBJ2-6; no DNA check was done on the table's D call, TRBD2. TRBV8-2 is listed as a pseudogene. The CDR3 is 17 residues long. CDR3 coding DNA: TGTGGCATTCAAGCTAGGATAACACAAAGTCGGGCCAACGTCCTGACTTTC. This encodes CGIQARITQSRANVLTF.

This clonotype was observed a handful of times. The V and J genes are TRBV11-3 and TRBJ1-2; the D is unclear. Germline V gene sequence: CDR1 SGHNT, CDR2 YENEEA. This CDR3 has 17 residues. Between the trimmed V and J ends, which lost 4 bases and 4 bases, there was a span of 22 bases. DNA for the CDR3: TGTGCCAGCAGCTATCCCATCGATCTCGGAAAGACCTATGGCTACACCTTC. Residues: CASSYPIDLGKTYGYTF.

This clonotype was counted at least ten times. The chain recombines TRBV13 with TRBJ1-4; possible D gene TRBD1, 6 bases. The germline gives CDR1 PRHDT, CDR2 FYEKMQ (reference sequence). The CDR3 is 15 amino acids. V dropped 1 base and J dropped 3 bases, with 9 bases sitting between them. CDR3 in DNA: TGTGCCAGCAGCTTAGCGGGGGCGCCTAATGAAAAACTGTTTTTT. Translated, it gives CASSLAGAPNEKLFF.

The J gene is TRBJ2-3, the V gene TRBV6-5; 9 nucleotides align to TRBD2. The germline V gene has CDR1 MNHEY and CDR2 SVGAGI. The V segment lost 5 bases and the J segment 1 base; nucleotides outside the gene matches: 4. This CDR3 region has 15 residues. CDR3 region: CASSNLAGGTDTQYF. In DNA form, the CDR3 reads TGTGCCAGCAGTAACTTAGCGGGAGGCACAGATACGCAGTATTTT.

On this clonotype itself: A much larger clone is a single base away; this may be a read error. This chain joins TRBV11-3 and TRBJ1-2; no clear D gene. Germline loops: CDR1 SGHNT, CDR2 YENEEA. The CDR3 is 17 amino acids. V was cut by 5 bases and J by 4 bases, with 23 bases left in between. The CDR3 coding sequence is TGTGCCAGCAGCACTTGGTCCGATCTCGGAAAGGCCTATGGCTACACCTTC. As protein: CASSTWSDLGKAYGYTF.

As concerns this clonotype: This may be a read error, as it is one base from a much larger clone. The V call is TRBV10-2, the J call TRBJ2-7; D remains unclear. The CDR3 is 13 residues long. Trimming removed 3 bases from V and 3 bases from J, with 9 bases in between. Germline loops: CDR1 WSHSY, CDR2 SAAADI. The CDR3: CASSEGRSYEQYF. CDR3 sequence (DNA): TGCGCCAGCAGTGAAGGAAGGAGCTACGAGCAGTACTTC.

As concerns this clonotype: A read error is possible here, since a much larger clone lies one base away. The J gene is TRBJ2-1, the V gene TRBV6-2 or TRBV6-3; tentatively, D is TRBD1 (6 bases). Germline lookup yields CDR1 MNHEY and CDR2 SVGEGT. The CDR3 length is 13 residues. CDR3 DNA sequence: TGTGCCGGCAGTTACCGGGACAACAATGAGCAGTTCTTC. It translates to CAGSYRDNNEQFF.

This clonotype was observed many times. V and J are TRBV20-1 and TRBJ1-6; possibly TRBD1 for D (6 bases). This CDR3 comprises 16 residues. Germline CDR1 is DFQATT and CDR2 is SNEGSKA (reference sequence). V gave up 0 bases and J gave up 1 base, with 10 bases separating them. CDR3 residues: CSARDVQGSYNSPLHF. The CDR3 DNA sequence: TGCAGTGCTAGAGATGTCCAGGGGTCCTATAATTCACCCCTCCACTTT.